One and the same sample provided the 2 T cell receptor beta chains below, sequenced in a study of low-dose radiotherapy and immunotherapy resistance in tumors. Priming of first-strand cDNA relied on TRAV- and TRBV-specific primers (covering alpha and beta chains). TCRs were put through approximately 20 PCR cycles of amplification with Phusion. A constant-region primer and the V-primer adapter served as the primer pair. TCRdb independently ran MiXCR on the reads; one entry per CDR3 protein. Seen here are roughly 100,000 distinct CDR3 sequences, around 21% observed once, and the top ten hold about 4%. Time point: after trial treatment. The sample's treatment: LDRT plus nivolumab, ipilimumab, low-dose cyclophosphamide and aspirin (RACIN trial). Sample: PBMCs, taken after low-dose radiotherapy plus immunotherapy. These receptors all come from a male donor with prostate cancer.

CDR3 residues: CASSLEAGGGETQYF. The CDR3, as DNA: TGTGCCAGCAGCTTAGAAGCGGGGGGAGGTGAGACCCAGTACTTC. V is TRBV7-8 and J is TRBJ2-5; 9 bases are shared with TRBD2. There are 15 residues in the CDR3. V lost 1 base to trimming and J lost 5 bases; unmatched junction nucleotides: 5. Germline values: CDR1 SGHVS, CDR2 FQNEAQ.

There are many counts of this clonotype. This chain uses TRBV29-1 with TRBJ2-5, with D possibly being TRBD2 (6 bases). The CDR3 is 12 residues long. Germline V gene lookup returns CDR1 SQVTM and CDR2 ANQGSEA. Trimming pared 6 bases from V and 3 bases from J, leaving 11 bases between. For the CDR3, the DNA is TGCAGCGTGGGGGACTGGGAAGAGACCCAGTACTTC. Protein: CSVGDWEETQYF.